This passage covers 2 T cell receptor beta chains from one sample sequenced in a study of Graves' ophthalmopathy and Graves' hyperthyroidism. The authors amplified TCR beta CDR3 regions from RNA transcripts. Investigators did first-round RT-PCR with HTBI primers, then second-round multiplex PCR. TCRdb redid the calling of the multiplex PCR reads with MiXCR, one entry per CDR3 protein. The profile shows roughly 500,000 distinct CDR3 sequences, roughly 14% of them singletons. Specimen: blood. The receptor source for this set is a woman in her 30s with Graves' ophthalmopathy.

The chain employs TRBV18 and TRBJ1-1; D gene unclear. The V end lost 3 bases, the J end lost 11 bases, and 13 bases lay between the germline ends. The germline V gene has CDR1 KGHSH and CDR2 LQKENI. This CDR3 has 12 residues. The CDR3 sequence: CASSPVSRRAFF. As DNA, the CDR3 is TGTGCCAGCTCACCGGTTTCCCGGCGGGCTTTCTTT.

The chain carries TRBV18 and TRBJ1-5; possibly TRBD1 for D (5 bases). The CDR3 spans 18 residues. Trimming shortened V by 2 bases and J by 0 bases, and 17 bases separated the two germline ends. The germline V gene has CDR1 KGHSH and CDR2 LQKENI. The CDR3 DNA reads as TGTGCCAGCTCACCAACCCCTTGGGGGGGATATAGCAATCAGCCCCAGCATTTT. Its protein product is CASSPTPWGGYSNQPQHF.